The source of this T cell receptor (beta chain) is a study of blood T cell repertoires in COVID-19. Study as a whole: Whether acute or convalescent, the COVID-19 samples came from the United States, Italy and Spain. From T cells, B-cell-depleted T cells, or PBMCs came the material, which was cDNA or gDNA.

Germline V gene lookup returns CDR1 SGHVS and CDR2 FQNEAQ. V was trimmed by 1 base and J by 5 bases, leaving 9 bases between them. This CDR3 has 13 residues. Original data processing: Reference gene primer amplification gave nucleated cell count estimates. The data were produced by immunoSEQ multiplex PCR, yet TCRdb's version contains in-frame clones alone and is incomplete. That table gives V, J and clone size, and the DNA gave D and trimming. Here the sample spans about 170,000 clones, about 80% being singletons. This clonotype was sampled from an elderly woman with acute or convalescent COVID-19. Sequenced input: peripheral blood. The chain is built from TRBV7-8 and TRBJ2-7; D is ambiguous. The CDR3 reads CASSLDLVDEQYF. CDR3 nucleotide sequence: TGTGCCAGCAGCTTAGATCTAGTTGACGAGCAGTACTTC.